This T cell receptor beta chain was observed in a study of OX40 agonist ivuxolimab in advanced cancers. Turning to the study itself: Ivuxolimab is a fully human IgG2 antibody that activates OX40 (CD134). At 0.01 to 10 mg/kg, ivuxolimab was administered intravenously to patients every 2 weeks.

Here immunoSEQ multiplex PCR was the method, and the copy in TCRdb shows in-frame clones only, minus some. The sample comprises around 72,000 clones, 89% of which are singletons, and approximately 10% rests with the top ten. The count of this clone is one. The CDR3 runs 16 residues. Germline V gene data show CDR1 as LNHDA and CDR2 as SQIVND (reference sequence). The V and J ends lost 5 bases and 3 bases, in that order; junction bases with no gene match: 9. The chain employs TRBV19 and TRBJ2-5; the match to TRBD1 covers 10 bases. The receptor was derived from an adult with an advanced solid tumor such as melanoma, head and neck, liver or kidney cancer. The starting material was CD4+ or CD8+ T cells sorted from blood, obtained in a trial of the OX40 agonist ivuxolimab. The CDR3 DNA is TGTGCCAGTAGTGGGGTCGGACAGGGGGTGAAAGAGACCCAGTACTTC. It encodes CASSGVGQGVKETQYF.